The clone carrying this TCR beta chain was picked up one time. Unmatched junction bases numbered 11, after V lost 4 bases and J lost 1 base. Per the germline V gene, CDR1 is LNHDA and CDR2 is SQIVND (reference sequence). The CDR3 totals 18 residues. This specimen belongs to a study of blood T cell repertoires in COVID-19. Looking at the study overall: The analysed material was cDNA or gDNA that came from T cells, B-cell-depleted T cells, or PBMCs.

Original processing methods: How many nucleated cells were present was estimated from reference gene primer amplification. Assay: immunoSEQ multiplex PCR; the TCRdb copy retains only in-frame clones and omits some. Clone size and the V and J calls come from that table; the DNA yielded D and trimming. In the table there are some 310,000 clones, 85% to 90% of which are singletons. The TCR comes from a woman aged 40 to 50 with COVID-19, enrolled during active disease. Input material: peripheral blood. This chain links TRBV19 with TRBJ1-1, with 11 bases aligning to TRBD1. CDR3 residues: CASSTPSVGTGGNTEAFF. CDR3 bases: TGTGCCAGTAGTACCCCTTCAGTCGGGACAGGGGGGAACACTGAAGCTTTCTTT.